This T cell receptor (beta chain) originates from a study of technical replicates of blood from four donors. TCRdb keeps only in-frame clones here, not all; method: immunoSEQ multiplex PCR. Seen here are 75,000 to 100,000 clones, about 94% observed once, and the top ten hold roughly 0.31%. CDR1 and CDR2 from the germline V gene are SQVTM and ANQGSEA. This CDR3 comprises 12 residues. The junction had 4 bases not matched to a gene; V was cut back by 6 bases and J by 3 bases. Material: T cells isolated from PBMCs. The sequence came from a human donor in good health. V gene TRBV29-1 combines with J gene TRBJ1-1, with 7 bases that match TRBD1. This CDR3 is CSVAQGYTEAFF. DNA of the CDR3: TGCAGCGTCGCACAGGGGTACACTGAAGCTTTCTTT.